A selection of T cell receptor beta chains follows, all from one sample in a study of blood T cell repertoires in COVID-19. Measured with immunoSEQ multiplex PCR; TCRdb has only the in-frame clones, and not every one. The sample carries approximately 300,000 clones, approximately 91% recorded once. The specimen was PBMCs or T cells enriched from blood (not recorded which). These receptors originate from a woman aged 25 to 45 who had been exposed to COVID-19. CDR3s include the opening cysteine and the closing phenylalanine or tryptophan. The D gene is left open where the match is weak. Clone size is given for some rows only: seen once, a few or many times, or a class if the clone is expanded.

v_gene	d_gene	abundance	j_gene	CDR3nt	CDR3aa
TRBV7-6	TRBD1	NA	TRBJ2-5	TGTGCCAGCAGCTTAGCCCGACAGGGGGCGGGGGAGACCCAGTACTTC	CASSLARQGAGETQYF
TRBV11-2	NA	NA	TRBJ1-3	TGTGCCAGCAGCCCTGGCTGGCGCGGACATGGAAACACCATATATTTT	CASSPGWRGHGNTIYF
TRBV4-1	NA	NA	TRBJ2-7	TGCGCCAGCAGCCACCCGGCGGGCGCTACCTACGAGCAGTACTTC	CASSHPAGATYEQYF
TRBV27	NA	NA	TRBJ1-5	TGTGCCAGCAGTTTAGCGGGGTCCGGGCAGCCCCAGCATTTT	CASSLAGSGQPQHF
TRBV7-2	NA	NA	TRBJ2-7	TGTGCCAGCAGCGTTGGTGGGGGGGCACTTAGGGAGCAGTACTTC	CASSVGGGALREQYF
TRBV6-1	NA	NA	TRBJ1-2	TGTGCCAGCAGTGAAGCGTTCAAGCGGGGGGTTGCCTATGGCTACACCTTC	CASSEAFKRGVAYGYTF
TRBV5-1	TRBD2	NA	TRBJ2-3	TGCGCCAGCAGCTTGCTAGCGGGGGGGCGAGTAACAGATACGCAGTATTTT	CASSLLAGGRVTDTQYF
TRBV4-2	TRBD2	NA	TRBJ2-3	TGTGCCAGCAGCTCCCGACTAGCGGGGGGGCGACAGGCCACAGATACGCAGTATTTT	CASSSRLAGGRQATDTQYF
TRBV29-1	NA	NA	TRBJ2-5	TGCAGCGCCGAGAGGAGTTTAGAGACCCAGTACTTC	CSAERSLETQYF
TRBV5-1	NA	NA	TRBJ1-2	TGCGCCAGCAGCTCTGCCCAGGGGAGCTATGGCTACACCTTC	CASSSAQGSYGYTF
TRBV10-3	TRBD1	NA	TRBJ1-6	TGTGCCATCAGCGGGGCTTCCAGGGGGAATTCACCCCTCCACTTT	CAISGASRGNSPLHF
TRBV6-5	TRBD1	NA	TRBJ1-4	TGTGCCAGCAGCGAGGGGACAGGGAGGGGTGAAAAACTGTTTTTT	CASSEGTGRGEKLFF
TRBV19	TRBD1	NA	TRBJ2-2	TGTGCCAGTACCACTATAACAGGGGCGAACACCGGGGAGCTGTTTTTT	CASTTITGANTGELFF
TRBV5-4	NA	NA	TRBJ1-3	TGTGCCAGCAGCCCTGGGGGAGGGTCTGGAAACACCATATATTTT	CASSPGGGSGNTIYF
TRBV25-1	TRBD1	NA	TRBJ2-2	TGTGCCAGCAGTGAATGGGAGACAGGGACCACCGGGGAGCTGTTTTTT	CASSEWETGTTGELFF
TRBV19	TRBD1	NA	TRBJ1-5	TGTGCCAGTTCGCGTAAAAGTCCCGGGACAGGGGTCGGGCAGCCCCAGCATTTT	CASSRKSPGTGVGQPQHF
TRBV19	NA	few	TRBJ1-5	TGTGCCAGTAGTACTTCCCTCGGGCCCCAGCATTTT	CASSTSLGPQHF
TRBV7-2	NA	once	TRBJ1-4	TGTGCCAGCAGCTTAATCTCGGCCAGGGTAAATGAAAAACTGTTTTTT	CASSLISARVNEKLFF
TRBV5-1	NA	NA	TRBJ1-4	TGCGCCAGCAGCCGCGGGGGCGCAGATGAAAAACTGTTTTTT	CASSRGGADEKLFF
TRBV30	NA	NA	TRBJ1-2	TGTGCCTGGAGTTTGACAGTAGCTAACTATGGCTACACCTTC	CAWSLTVANYGYTF
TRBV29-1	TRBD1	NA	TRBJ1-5	TGCAGCGTTACATACGGGACAGGGCGTCAGCCCCAGCATTTT	CSVTYGTGRQPQHF
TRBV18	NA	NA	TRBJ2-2	TGTGCCAGCTCACCATCCGGGAACACCGGGGAGCTGTTTTTT	CASSPSGNTGELFF
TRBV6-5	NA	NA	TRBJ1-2	TGTGCCAGCAGTTCGTCTATGGTTAACTATGGCTACACCTTC	CASSSSMVNYGYTF
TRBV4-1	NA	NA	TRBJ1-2	TGCGCCAGCAGCCAAACGGGTATCGGCAGGGGAGACTATGGCTACACCTTC	CASSQTGIGRGDYGYTF
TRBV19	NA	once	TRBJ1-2	TGTGCCAGTAGTATGAATCAAAAGGGAGGAGGCTACACCTTC	CASSMNQKGGGYTF
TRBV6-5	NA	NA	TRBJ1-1	TGTGCCAGCAGAAAAGACACCGAAGCTTTCTTT	CASRKDTEAFF
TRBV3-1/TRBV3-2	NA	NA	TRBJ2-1	TGTGCCAGCAGCCCACTTAGGGGGGGGAGGAACAATGAGCAGTTCTTC	CASSPLRGGRNNEQFF
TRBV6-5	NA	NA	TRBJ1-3	TGTGCCAGCAGGGGGGCCCACTCTGGAAACACCATATATTTT	CASRGAHSGNTIYF
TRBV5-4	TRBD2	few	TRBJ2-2	TGTGCCAGCAGCCGAACTAAAAAAATCGGGAGGCTCCCCCCCGGGGAGCTGTTTTTT	CASSRTKKIGRLPPGELFF
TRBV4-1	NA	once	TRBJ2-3	TGCGCCAGCAGCCAAGATACTAGGTTAAGAGATACGCAGTATTTT	CASSQDTRLRDTQYF
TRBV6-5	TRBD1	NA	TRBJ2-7	TGTGCCAGCAGTCAGCCGGACAGGGGGCGCGAGCAGTACTTC	CASSQPDRGREQYF
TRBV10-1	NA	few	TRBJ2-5	TGCGCCAGCAGGGACCGACAGTCCCAAGAGACCCAGTACTTC	CASRDRQSQETQYF
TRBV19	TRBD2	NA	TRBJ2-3	TGTGCCAGTAGTATAGGGACTAGCGGAAGCACAGATACGCAGTATTTT	CASSIGTSGSTDTQYF
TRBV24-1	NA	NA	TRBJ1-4	TGTGCCACCAGTGATACCCGACAGCTCCCTAATGAAAAACTGTTTTTT	CATSDTRQLPNEKLFF
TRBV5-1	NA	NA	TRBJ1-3	TGCGCCAGCAGCTTCCAGGGTGTGAGGGGAAACACCATATATTTT	CASSFQGVRGNTIYF
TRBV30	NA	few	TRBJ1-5	TGTGCCTGGAGAGAGGGTAGCAATCAGCCCCAGCATTTT	CAWREGSNQPQHF
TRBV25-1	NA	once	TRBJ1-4	TGTGCCAGCGGATCGGGGGAAAAACTGTTTTTT	CASGSGEKLFF